The 26 T cell receptor beta chains in this list originate from one sample, sequenced in a study of cytomegalovirus exposure and HLA in healthy donors. The primer mix had 60 Vbeta and 13 Jbeta primers. Libraries were prepared by immunoSEQ multiplex PCR; TCRdb keeps only in-frame clonotypes and omits some of them. This sample carries approximately 130,000 clones, around 82% of them seen once, and the ten largest clones take about 1.5%. Sequencing was done on a sample of PBMCs. Source of these receptors: a boy between 10 and 17 years old in good health and CMV-seronegative.

This clone was counted a few times. The chain couples TRBV7-9 to TRBJ1-3, with D uncertain. V lost 3 bases to trimming and J lost 0 bases, with 9 bases between them. This CDR3 region has 15 residues. The germline CDR1 and CDR2 sequences are SEHNR and FQNEAQ (reference sequence). CDR3 protein: CASSFDRDSGNTIYF. CDR3 in DNA: TGTGCCAGCAGCTTCGATCGGGACTCTGGAAACACCATATATTTT. Looking up the rest from reference TRBV7-9 and TRBJ1-3 gives the full variable domain: DTGVSQNPRHKITKRGQNVTFRCDPISEHNRLYWYRQTLGQGPEFLTYFQNEAQLEKSRLLSDRFSAERPKGSFSTLEIQRTEQGDSAMYLCASSFDRDSGNTIYFGEGSWLTVV.

The chain links TRBV6-4 to TRBJ1-2; D unresolved. V was clipped by 6 bases and J by 4 bases, with 12 bases between them. There are 13 residues in the CDR3. CDR1 is MRHNA, CDR2 SNTAGT, per germline. CDR3: CASSEAGGYGYTF. The CDR3 region has the DNA TGTGCCAGCAGCGAAGCAGGAGGCTATGGCTACACCTTC.

The gene calls are TRBV2 and TRBJ2-3, with TRBD1 matching 9 bases. J gave up 2 bases and V 5 bases, and 5 bases lay outside the gene matches. This CDR3 comprises 15 residues. Germline values: CDR1 SNHLY, CDR2 FYNNEI. The CDR3 protein is CASSKDRGDTDTQYF. In DNA, the CDR3 is TGTGCCAGCAGTAAGGACAGGGGAGACACAGATACGCAGTATTTT.

J is TRBJ1-5 and V is TRBV4-1; D remains ambiguous. The germline V gene has CDR1 MGHRA and CDR2 YSYEKL. The ends were cut back, 2 bases at V and 3 bases at J, with 8 bases in the middle. This CDR3 has 14 residues. The CDR3 spells CASSQTGLNQPQHF. The CDR3 DNA reads TGCGCCAGCAGCCAAACCGGACTCAATCAGCCCCAGCATTTT.

V usage is TRBV2 and J usage is TRBJ1-2; 11 nucleotides line up with TRBD1. V gave up 7 bases and J gave up 8 bases; unmatched junction bases: 18. The CDR3 is 17 residues long. Germline V gene data show CDR1 as SNHLY and CDR2 as FYNNEI. The CDR3 spells CASTIEGGTGGLEGYTF. CDR3 DNA: TGTGCCAGCACCATCGAGGGGGGGACAGGGGGATTGGAGGGCTACACCTTC.

The chain carries TRBV19 and TRBJ2-2; no reliable D call. V dropped 7 bases and J dropped 4 bases, with 13 bases sitting between them. CDR1 and CDR2 (germline): LNHDA, SQIVND (reference sequence). The CDR3 has 14 residues. The CDR3 DNA follows: TGTGCCAGTATTCCCAGGCCGCTCACCGGGGAGCTGTTTTTT. Residues: CASIPRPLTGELFF. Together with reference TRBV19 and TRBJ2-2, the CDR3 gives the full variable domain: DGGITQSPKYLFRKEGQNVTLSCEQNLNHDAMYWYRQDPGQGLRLIYYSQIVNDFQKGDIAEGYSVSREKKESFPLTVTSAQKNPTAFYLCASIPRPLTGELFFGEGSRLTVL.

CDR3 bases: TGTGCCAGCAGTTATATAGATACGCAGTATTTT. Protein sequence: CASSYIDTQYF. The chain recombines TRBV6-5 with TRBJ2-3; D is unresolved. Germline V CDR1 and CDR2: MNHEY, SVGAGI. The germline V and J ends were trimmed by 3 bases and 5 bases, with 3 bases remaining between them. The CDR3 spans 11 residues.

V gene TRBV4-1 combines with J gene TRBJ2-5, with TRBD2 matching 7 bases. CDR1 and CDR2 (germline): MGHRA, YSYEKL. J gave up 2 bases and V 0 bases, and 3 bases lay outside the gene matches. This CDR3 is built from 15 residues. The CDR3 loop is CASSQDPAGQETQYF. CDR3 sequence (DNA): TGCGCCAGCAGCCAAGACCCAGCGGGGCAAGAGACCCAGTACTTC.

A single count supports this clone. The rearrangement links TRBV9 to TRBJ2-3; D perhaps matches TRBD2 (6 bases). Germline CDR1 SGDLS, CDR2 YYNGEE. This CDR3 has 13 residues. Trimming shortened V by 4 bases and J by 3 bases, and 9 bases separated the two germline ends. The CDR3, as DNA: TGTGCCAGCAGCAAGGGACTTACAGATACGCAGTATTTT. Protein product: CASSKGLTDTQYF.

In regard to this clone: The CDR3 does not end in the conserved phenylalanine or tryptophan, so this is likely a read error. This chain links TRBV5-6 with TRBJ1-1; 7 bases are a match to TRBD1. Germline CDR1 is SGHDT and CDR2 is YYEEEE. CDR3 size: 14 residues. With 4 bases clipped from V and 1 base from J, the junction kept 4 bases outside the gene matches. The CDR3 nucleotides are TGTGCCAGCAGCCGGAGGGACAGGAACACTGAAGCTTTCTCT. Amino acid sequence: CASSRRDRNTEAFS.

This chain joins TRBV5-6 and TRBJ2-3; D might be TRBD2 (5 bases). The CDR3 has 19 residues. V lost 0 bases, J lost 4 bases, and 24 bases lay in between. Germline V lookup: CDR1 SGHDT, CDR2 YYEEEE. The chain's CDR3 is CASSLGGPPIKTHPDTQYF. The CDR3 DNA sequence: TGTGCCAGCAGCTTGGGAGGGCCGCCTATAAAAACACACCCAGATACGCAGTATTTT.

The V call is TRBV9, the J call TRBJ1-1, with D maybe TRBD1 (5 bases). The CDR3 length is 16 residues. Germline loops: CDR1 SGDLS, CDR2 YYNGEE. V was pared by 1 base and J by 2 bases, with 15 bases between. CDR3 region: CASSVSQGRANTEAFF. The CDR3 nucleotides read TGTGCCAGCAGCGTAAGCCAGGGCCGGGCCAACACTGAAGCTTTCTTT. The full variable domain, in which reference TRBV9 and TRBJ1-1 provide the parts outside the CDR3, is DSGVTQTPKHLITATGQRVTLRCSPRSGDLSVYWYQQSLDQGLQFLIQYYNGEERAKGNILERFSAQQFPDLHSELNLSSLELGDSALYFCASSVSQGRANTEAFFGQGTRLTVV.

In its sample, this clone was seen once. V and J are TRBV2 and TRBJ1-3, with TRBD1 matching 7 bases. The CDR3 sequence is 13 residues long. V was pared by 9 bases and J by 0 bases, with 2 bases of the junction left unmatched. Germline V gene data show CDR1 as SNHLY and CDR2 as FYNNEI. The DNA of the CDR3 is TGTGCCAGTGGGACAGACTCTGGAAACACCATATATTTT. Protein product: CASGTDSGNTIYF.

The chain uses TRBV6-5 and TRBJ2-3; tentative D call: TRBD2 (5 bases). The CDR3 has 14 amino acids. CDR1 and CDR2 from the germline V gene are MNHEY and SVGAGI. The V end was cut by 6 bases, the J end by 2 bases, with 12 bases between. Here the CDR3 DNA reads TGTGCCAGCAGACGGGGAGAAATCACAGATACGCAGTATTTT. This translates into CASRRGEITDTQYF.

The chain combines TRBV6-5 with TRBJ1-2, with a possible D match to TRBD1 (5 bases). The CDR3 is made up of 13 amino acids. V dropped 4 bases and J dropped 6 bases, with 12 bases sitting between them. Germline loops: CDR1 MNHEY, CDR2 SVGAGI. Here the CDR3 reads CASSSGRSNGYTF. CDR3 in DNA: TGTGCCAGCAGTTCAGGGCGCTCCAATGGCTACACCTTC.

The chain employs TRBV6-6 and TRBJ1-6, with D possibly being TRBD1 (6 bases). The CDR3 extends over 15 amino acids. CDR1 is MNHNY, CDR2 SVGAGI, per germline (reference sequence). The V end lost 6 bases, the J end lost 9 bases, and 18 bases lay between the germline ends. This chain's CDR3 is CASSPHQTGTSPLHF. CDR3 sequence (DNA): TGTGCCAGCAGCCCCCACCAGACAGGCACTTCACCCCTCCACTTT.

The CDR3 loop is CASSIDTSGRGDTQYF. The CDR3 DNA reads as TGTGCCAGTAGTATAGACACTAGCGGGCGGGGAGATACGCAGTATTTT. This chain links TRBV19 with TRBJ2-3; 9 nucleotides align to TRBD2. Germline loops: CDR1 LNHDA, CDR2 SQIVND (reference sequence). The CDR3 is 16 amino acids. Germline trimming cut 0 bases from V and 5 bases from J; bases unmatched to any gene: 6.

V is TRBV5-5 and J is TRBJ1-5; D remains ambiguous. There are 15 residues in the CDR3. V was shortened by 3 bases and J by 3 bases, with 13 bases between the two germline ends. Looked up from germline, CDR1 is SGHKS and CDR2 is YYEKEE (reference sequence). The CDR3 DNA follows: TGTGCCAGCAGCTGGGAGAAACAAATCAATCAGCCCCAGCATTTT. Translated: CASSWEKQINQPQHF.

V usage is TRBV5-4 and J usage is TRBJ2-1; TRBD2 agrees at 9 bases. The CDR3 covers 14 residues. Trimming took 4 bases from V and 9 from J; bases not matched to a gene: 8. CDR1 and CDR2 (germline): SGHNT, YYREEE (reference sequence). CDR3 protein: CASSDPSGVGEQFF. For the CDR3, the DNA is TGTGCCAGCAGCGATCCTAGCGGGGTGGGTGAGCAGTTCTTC.

This chain joins TRBV4-2 and TRBJ1-3; 7 bases are a match to TRBD1. The CDR3 extends over 16 amino acids. CDR1 and CDR2 (germline): LGHNA, YNFKEQ. Trimming took 0 bases from V and 4 from J; bases not matched to a gene: 6. CDR3 protein: CASSQETGHRGNTIYF. CDR3 bases: TGTGCCAGCAGCCAAGAGACAGGGCATAGAGGAAACACCATATATTTT.

This rearrangement joins TRBV19 to TRBJ1-5; D is possibly TRBD1 (5 bases). V lost 1 base and J lost 5, with 15 bases in between. Per germline, CDR1 LNHDA and CDR2 SQIVND (reference sequence). The CDR3 is 16 amino acids. CDR3 amino acids: CASSIGRGWADQPQHF. Here the CDR3 DNA reads TGTGCCAGTAGTATAGGAAGGGGATGGGCGGATCAGCCCCAGCATTTT.

V and J are TRBV19 and TRBJ2-5; 8 nucleotides agree with TRBD2. Germline V gene lookup returns CDR1 LNHDA and CDR2 SQIVND (reference sequence). The V and J ends lost 8 bases and 0 bases, in that order; junction bases with no gene match: 8. This CDR3 region has 15 residues. The CDR3, as DNA: TGTGCCAGTTGGAGTGGTAGCGGGAACCAAGAGACCCAGTACTTC. It codes for CASWSGSGNQETQYF.

V is TRBV9 and J is TRBJ1-2; perhaps TRBD1 as D (5 bases). This CDR3 contains 15 residues. The V gene lost 3 bases and the J gene lost 0 bases, with 12 bases spanning the gap. The germline V gene has CDR1 SGDLS and CDR2 YYNGEE. In DNA, the CDR3 is TGTGCCAGCAGCGAGGAGACAGCATCTAACTATGGCTACACCTTC. It encodes CASSEETASNYGYTF. The whole variable domain, remainder taken from reference TRBV9 and TRBJ1-2, is DSGVTQTPKHLITATGQRVTLRCSPRSGDLSVYWYQQSLDQGLQFLIQYYNGEERAKGNILERFSAQQFPDLHSELNLSSLELGDSALYFCASSEETASNYGYTFGSGTRLTVV.

Comments on this clone: The junction differs from germline at one of its ends, possibly a read error. This sequence joins TRBV30 and TRBJ1-2; the D is unclear. This CDR3 has 14 amino acids. Per the germline V gene, CDR1 is GTSNPN and CDR2 is SVGIG (reference sequence). The CDR3 DNA sequence: TGTGCCCGCAGAGTTGTTAGCCCTAACTATGGCTACCCCTTC. It specifies CARRVVSPNYGYPF.

This chain joins TRBV18 and TRBJ1-1, with D unresolved. This CDR3 is built from 13 residues. Trimming took 3 bases from V and 2 from J, leaving 7 bases between them. Germline CDR1 reads KGHSH; CDR2 reads LQKENI. The CDR3, as DNA: TGTGCCAGCTCACCCCCGGTAAACACTGAAGCTTTCTTT. Its protein product is CASSPPVNTEAFF.

This sequence joins TRBV9 and TRBJ2-2, with D perhaps TRBD1 (7 bases). V gave up 0 bases and J gave up 7 bases, with 10 bases separating them. This CDR3 is 14 amino acids long. Germline CDR1 SGDLS, CDR2 YYNGEE. CDR3 sequence reads: CASSVAGGGGELFF. In DNA, the CDR3 is TGTGCCAGCAGCGTAGCAGGGGGAGGCGGGGAGCTGTTTTTT.